This T cell receptor (beta chain) was captured by sequencing in a study of cytomegalovirus exposure and HLA in healthy donors. PCR employed 60 Vbeta and 13 Jbeta primers. TCRdb's table, derived via immunoSEQ multiplex PCR, lists solely in-frame clones and lacks some. Its clone listing holds about 200,000 clones. V gave up 1 base and J gave up 0 bases, with 10 bases separating them. The CDR3 is made up of 16 amino acids. CDR1 and CDR2 from the germline V gene are LNHDA and SQIVND (reference sequence). The sequencing sample was made of PBMCs. The chain is built from TRBV19 and TRBJ1-3; no definite D call. This receptor was obtained from a man in his thirties or forties in good health and CMV-seronegative. The CDR3: CASSIGLGDSGNTIYF. CDR3 DNA: TGTGCCAGTAGTATAGGGCTCGGGGACTCTGGAAACACCATATATTTT. The full variable domain, rest sourced from reference TRBV19 and TRBJ1-3, is DGGITQSPKYLFRKEGQNVTLSCEQNLNHDAMYWYRQDPGQGLRLIYYSQIVNDFQKGDIAEGYSVSREKKESFPLTVTSAQKNPTAFYLCASSIGLGDSGNTIYFGEGSWLTVV.